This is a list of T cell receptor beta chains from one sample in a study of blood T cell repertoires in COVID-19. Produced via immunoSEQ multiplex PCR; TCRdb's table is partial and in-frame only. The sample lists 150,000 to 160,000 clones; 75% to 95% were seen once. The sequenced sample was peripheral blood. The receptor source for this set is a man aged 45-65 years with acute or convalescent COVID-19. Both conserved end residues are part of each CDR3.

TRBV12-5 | CASGLSTSGGSDTQYF
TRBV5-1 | CASQAGGNNGELFF
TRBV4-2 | CASSLRPEVSGNTGELFF
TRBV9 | CASSRGGAGNTIYF
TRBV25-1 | CASSDGGREFSDTQYF
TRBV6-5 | CASSYSGGAGEKLFF
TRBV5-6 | CASSFYDRVFGNEQFF
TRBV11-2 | CASSALIGSNVEQYF
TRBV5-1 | CASSINRVIGGELFF
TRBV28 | CASKDRGRGAEQPQHF
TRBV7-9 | CASSLARRGEQYF
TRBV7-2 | CASSYLTGGIDTQYF
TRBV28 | CASSTGDRNMNTEAFF
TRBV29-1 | CSVEPDRGGYGYTF
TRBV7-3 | CASRVTSEIYNEQFF
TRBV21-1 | CASSKPGTSGGNYNEQFF
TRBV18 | CASSPQRGGETQYF
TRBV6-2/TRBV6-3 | CASSPRGSSGANVLTF
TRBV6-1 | CASSEYRTDGTDTQYF
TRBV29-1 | CSVVERGGFTNTGELFF
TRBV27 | CASSSQGSGANVLTF